A selection of T cell receptor beta chains follows, all from one sample in a study of blood T cell repertoires in COVID-19. The protocol was immunoSEQ multiplex PCR, while the TCRdb copy is restricted to in-frame clones and leaves out a portion. The data hold over 200,000 clones, with approximately 83% observed a single time. The sequenced sample consisted of peripheral blood. These receptor sequences come from a woman in her 30s who had recovered from COVID-19. CDR3s include the opening cysteine and the closing phenylalanine or tryptophan. Fields, in order: CDR3 DNA, CDR3 protein, J gene, D gene, V gene, clone size. D genes are given only for firm matches. A row's size may be missing; if present it is once, few, many or a size class.

CDR3nt: TGTGCCAGCTCACCATATGGGACAGCCTCCTACGAGCAGTACTTC
CDR3aa: CASSPYGTASYEQYF
j_gene: TRBJ2-7
d_gene: TRBD1
v_gene: TRBV18
abundance: -

CDR3nt: TGTGCCAGTAGTGCCCCGGGACAGGGGAGCACTGAAGCTTTCTTT
CDR3aa: CASSAPGQGSTEAFF
j_gene: TRBJ1-1
d_gene: TRBD1
v_gene: TRBV19
abundance: -

CDR3nt: TGTGCCAGCAGTCTCAGACTAGCGGGGACCTACAATGAGCAGTTCTTC
CDR3aa: CASSLRLAGTYNEQFF
j_gene: TRBJ2-1
d_gene: TRBD2
v_gene: TRBV27
abundance: few

CDR3nt: TGTGCCAGCAGTGAAGTCGGCAGGGGCAATCAGCCCCAGCATTTT
CDR3aa: CASSEVGRGNQPQHF
j_gene: TRBJ1-5
d_gene: -
v_gene: TRBV6-1
abundance: -

CDR3nt: TGTGCCAGCAACCGGATCGGGACAGGGAGACTTAACTATGGCTACACCTTC
CDR3aa: CASNRIGTGRLNYGYTF
j_gene: TRBJ1-2
d_gene: TRBD1
v_gene: TRBV7-2
abundance: medium-sized

CDR3nt: TGTGCCAGCAGATCCCGCGGGGGCAATCAGCCCCAGCATTTT
CDR3aa: CASRSRGGNQPQHF
j_gene: TRBJ1-5
d_gene: -
v_gene: TRBV6-5
abundance: -

CDR3nt: TGTGCCAGCAGCTTACTGGCAGGGAGGGATCCTGAAGCTTTCTTT
CDR3aa: CASSLLAGRDPEAFF
j_gene: TRBJ1-1
d_gene: -
v_gene: TRBV7-8
abundance: -

CDR3nt: TGTGCCAGCAAAAGCGATTGGGGACAGTCGAGCTCTGGAAACACCATATATTTT
CDR3aa: CASKSDWGQSSSGNTIYF
j_gene: TRBJ1-3
d_gene: TRBD1
v_gene: TRBV28
abundance: -

CDR3nt: TGTGCCAGCAGCCGCCTACAGGGAAGATCGACCTACGAGCAGTACTTC
CDR3aa: CASSRLQGRSTYEQYF
j_gene: TRBJ2-7
d_gene: -
v_gene: TRBV27
abundance: -

CDR3nt: TGTGCCAGCAGGGGCAGGGGGCGAGGGGAGCAGTTCTTC
CDR3aa: CASRGRGRGEQFF
j_gene: TRBJ2-1
d_gene: TRBD1
v_gene: TRBV2
abundance: -

CDR3nt: TGTGCCAGTAGTACCCTGAGGGGGCTCTCTGGAAACACCATATATTTT
CDR3aa: CASSTLRGLSGNTIYF
j_gene: TRBJ1-3
d_gene: TRBD1
v_gene: TRBV19
abundance: -

CDR3nt: TGTGCCAGCAGTGAGTGGGGGCGGTACAATGAGCAGTTCTTC
CDR3aa: CASSEWGRYNEQFF
j_gene: TRBJ2-1
d_gene: -
v_gene: TRBV2
abundance: once

CDR3nt: TGTGCCACCGGGGACAGGGTCAACTATGGCTACACCTTC
CDR3aa: CATGDRVNYGYTF
j_gene: TRBJ1-2
d_gene: TRBD1
v_gene: TRBV24-1
abundance: -

CDR3nt: TGTGCCAGCAGTGAAGGGACTAGCGGGGGGTTCTCCTACAATGAGCAGTTCTTC
CDR3aa: CASSEGTSGGFSYNEQFF
j_gene: TRBJ2-1
d_gene: TRBD2
v_gene: TRBV6-1
abundance: -

CDR3nt: TGTGCCAGCAGCTCCCGTCTCGATGAGCAGTTCTTC
CDR3aa: CASSSRLDEQFF
j_gene: TRBJ2-1
d_gene: -
v_gene: TRBV5-4
abundance: -

CDR3nt: TGTGCCAGCAGTTACGCGGGGGGGGGTGAAGCTTTCTTT
CDR3aa: CASSYAGGGEAFF
j_gene: TRBJ1-1
d_gene: -
v_gene: TRBV6-5
abundance: -

CDR3nt: TGTGCCTCAACGGGACAGGTGTCCTACGAGCAGTACTTC
CDR3aa: CASTGQVSYEQYF
j_gene: TRBJ2-7
d_gene: TRBD1
v_gene: TRBV30
abundance: -

CDR3nt: TGCGCCAGCCTATGGGGACAAAGGAGTTGTCAGCCCCAGCATTTT
CDR3aa: CASLWGQRSCQPQHF
j_gene: TRBJ1-5
d_gene: -
v_gene: TRBV10-1
abundance: -

CDR3nt: TGTGCCAGCGCGGGGCCTTCACAAGAGACCCAGTACTTC
CDR3aa: CASAGPSQETQYF
j_gene: TRBJ2-5
d_gene: -
v_gene: TRBV2
abundance: -

CDR3nt: TGCAGCGTTGAAGATATAGCGGGGGGAAACACAGATACGCAGTATTTT
CDR3aa: CSVEDIAGGNTDTQYF
j_gene: TRBJ2-3
d_gene: TRBD2
v_gene: TRBV29-1
abundance: -

CDR3nt: TGTGCCAGCAGCTTACCGGGACTATTGTTGGACACCGGGGAGCTGTTTTTT
CDR3aa: CASSLPGLLLDTGELFF
j_gene: TRBJ2-2
d_gene: TRBD2
v_gene: TRBV5-6
abundance: -

CDR3nt: TGTGCCAGCAACCCTCTGGGGGGGAGCACAGATACGCAGTATTTT
CDR3aa: CASNPLGGSTDTQYF
j_gene: TRBJ2-3
d_gene: TRBD2
v_gene: TRBV7-2
abundance: few

CDR3nt: TGTGCCACCAGCAGAGAGGGAGGACTGGGACAAGAGACCCAGTACTTC
CDR3aa: CATSREGGLGQETQYF
j_gene: TRBJ2-5
d_gene: -
v_gene: TRBV15
abundance: -

CDR3nt: TGTGCCAGCAGCACTGGTCCGACCTACGAGCAGTACTTC
CDR3aa: CASSTGPTYEQYF
j_gene: TRBJ2-7
d_gene: -
v_gene: TRBV9
abundance: -

CDR3nt: TGTGCCAGCAGCTTAAGCAGGAATGAGCAGTTCTTC
CDR3aa: CASSLSRNEQFF
j_gene: TRBJ2-1
d_gene: -
v_gene: TRBV7-2
abundance: -

CDR3nt: TGCGCCAGCAGCTTGGTAGCGGGGCTTTACAATGAGCAGTTCTTC
CDR3aa: CASSLVAGLYNEQFF
j_gene: TRBJ2-1
d_gene: TRBD2
v_gene: TRBV5-1
abundance: -

CDR3nt: TGTGCCTCCACACTCCTAGCGGCCCAGTACTTC
CDR3aa: CASTLLAAQYF
j_gene: TRBJ2-5
d_gene: TRBD2
v_gene: TRBV2
abundance: -

CDR3nt: TGCGCCAGCAGCTCGGGAGGTCGTAAGGAAGAGACCCAGTACTTC
CDR3aa: CASSSGGRKEETQYF
j_gene: TRBJ2-5
d_gene: TRBD2
v_gene: TRBV5-1
abundance: -

CDR3nt: TGTGCCAGATCTTTACAGGGGGCCACAGATACGCAGTATTTT
CDR3aa: CARSLQGATDTQYF
j_gene: TRBJ2-3
d_gene: TRBD1
v_gene: TRBV2
abundance: once

CDR3nt: TGTGCCAGCAGCCCCGGGTTGGAGAGGAACTATGGCTACACCTTC
CDR3aa: CASSPGLERNYGYTF
j_gene: TRBJ1-2
d_gene: -
v_gene: TRBV7-3
abundance: -

CDR3nt: TGTGCCAGCAGCCAAGCCAGCGGGGGGCACAATGAGCAGTTCTTC
CDR3aa: CASSQASGGHNEQFF
j_gene: TRBJ2-1
d_gene: TRBD2
v_gene: TRBV14
abundance: -

CDR3nt: TGTGCCAGCAGCCCGATAGCGGGGGGGGCCGGGGAGCTGTTTTTT
CDR3aa: CASSPIAGGAGELFF
j_gene: TRBJ2-2
d_gene: TRBD2
v_gene: TRBV6-2/TRBV6-3
abundance: -

CDR3nt: TGTGCCAGCAGCTGGGACAGGGCAAGAGAGACCCAGTACTTC
CDR3aa: CASSWDRARETQYF
j_gene: TRBJ2-5
d_gene: -
v_gene: TRBV21-1
abundance: few

CDR3nt: TGTGCCAGCAGCTCGCCTCCCTCAGCGGGGGGGCCCTACGAGCAGTACTTC
CDR3aa: CASSSPPSAGGPYEQYF
j_gene: TRBJ2-7
d_gene: TRBD2
v_gene: TRBV11-3
abundance: -

CDR3nt: TGTGCCAGTAGTGACCTTGACAGAATCTCTGGAAACACCATATATTTT
CDR3aa: CASSDLDRISGNTIYF
j_gene: TRBJ1-3
d_gene: -
v_gene: TRBV19
abundance: -

CDR3nt: TGTGCCAGCAGACATGGGAGGGGTCGTAGTAATGAAAAACTGTTTTTT
CDR3aa: CASRHGRGRSNEKLFF
j_gene: TRBJ1-4
d_gene: -
v_gene: TRBV2
abundance: -

CDR3nt: TGTGCCAGCAGCCAGGGACAGGGAATTTACGAGCAGTACTTC
CDR3aa: CASSQGQGIYEQYF
j_gene: TRBJ2-7
d_gene: TRBD1
v_gene: TRBV3-1/TRBV3-2
abundance: few

CDR3nt: TGTGCCACCCTTCGAATAGGGGTTTCCGGGGCCAACGTCCTGACTTTC
CDR3aa: CATLRIGVSGANVLTF
j_gene: TRBJ2-6
d_gene: -
v_gene: TRBV10-3
abundance: -

CDR3nt: TGTGCCAGCAGTGAGAGGACAGCACTCCTCTCTGGGGCCAACGTCCTGACTTTC
CDR3aa: CASSERTALLSGANVLTF
j_gene: TRBJ2-6
d_gene: -
v_gene: TRBV2
abundance: -

CDR3nt: TGTGCCAGCAGTGAATCGCTAGCGTCTAGCACAGATACGCAGTATTTT
CDR3aa: CASSESLASSTDTQYF
j_gene: TRBJ2-3
d_gene: -
v_gene: TRBV2
abundance: -

CDR3nt: TGTGCCAGCAGCCCGACCCCGGGACAGGTCCCCTACAATGAGCAGTTCTTC
CDR3aa: CASSPTPGQVPYNEQFF
j_gene: TRBJ2-1
d_gene: TRBD1
v_gene: TRBV4-2
abundance: -

CDR3nt: TGTGCCAGCAGTGAAGTTATAGGAGGAGAAGAAGCTTTCTTT
CDR3aa: CASSEVIGGEEAFF
j_gene: TRBJ1-1
d_gene: -
v_gene: TRBV2
abundance: -

CDR3nt: TGTGCCAGCAGTTTATCGTGGACAGCCAACACTGAAGCTTTCTTT
CDR3aa: CASSLSWTANTEAFF
j_gene: TRBJ1-1
d_gene: -
v_gene: TRBV27
abundance: -